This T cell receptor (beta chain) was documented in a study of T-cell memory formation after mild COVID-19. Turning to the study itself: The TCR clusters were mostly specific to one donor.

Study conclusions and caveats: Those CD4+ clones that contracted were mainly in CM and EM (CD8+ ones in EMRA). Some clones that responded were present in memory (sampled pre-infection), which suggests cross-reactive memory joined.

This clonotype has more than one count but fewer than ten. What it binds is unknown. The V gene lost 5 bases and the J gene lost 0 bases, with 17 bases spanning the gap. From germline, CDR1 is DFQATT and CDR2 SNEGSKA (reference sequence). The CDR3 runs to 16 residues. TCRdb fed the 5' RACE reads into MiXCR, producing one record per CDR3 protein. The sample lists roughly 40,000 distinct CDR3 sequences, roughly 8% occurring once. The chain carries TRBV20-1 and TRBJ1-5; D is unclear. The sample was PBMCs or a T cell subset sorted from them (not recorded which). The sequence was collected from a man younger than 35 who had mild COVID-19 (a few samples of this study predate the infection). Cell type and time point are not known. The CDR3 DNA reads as TGCAGTGCTTCTCCCCCGTTGGGAGCTAGCAATCAGCCCCAGCATTTT. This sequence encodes CSASPPLGASNQPQHF.